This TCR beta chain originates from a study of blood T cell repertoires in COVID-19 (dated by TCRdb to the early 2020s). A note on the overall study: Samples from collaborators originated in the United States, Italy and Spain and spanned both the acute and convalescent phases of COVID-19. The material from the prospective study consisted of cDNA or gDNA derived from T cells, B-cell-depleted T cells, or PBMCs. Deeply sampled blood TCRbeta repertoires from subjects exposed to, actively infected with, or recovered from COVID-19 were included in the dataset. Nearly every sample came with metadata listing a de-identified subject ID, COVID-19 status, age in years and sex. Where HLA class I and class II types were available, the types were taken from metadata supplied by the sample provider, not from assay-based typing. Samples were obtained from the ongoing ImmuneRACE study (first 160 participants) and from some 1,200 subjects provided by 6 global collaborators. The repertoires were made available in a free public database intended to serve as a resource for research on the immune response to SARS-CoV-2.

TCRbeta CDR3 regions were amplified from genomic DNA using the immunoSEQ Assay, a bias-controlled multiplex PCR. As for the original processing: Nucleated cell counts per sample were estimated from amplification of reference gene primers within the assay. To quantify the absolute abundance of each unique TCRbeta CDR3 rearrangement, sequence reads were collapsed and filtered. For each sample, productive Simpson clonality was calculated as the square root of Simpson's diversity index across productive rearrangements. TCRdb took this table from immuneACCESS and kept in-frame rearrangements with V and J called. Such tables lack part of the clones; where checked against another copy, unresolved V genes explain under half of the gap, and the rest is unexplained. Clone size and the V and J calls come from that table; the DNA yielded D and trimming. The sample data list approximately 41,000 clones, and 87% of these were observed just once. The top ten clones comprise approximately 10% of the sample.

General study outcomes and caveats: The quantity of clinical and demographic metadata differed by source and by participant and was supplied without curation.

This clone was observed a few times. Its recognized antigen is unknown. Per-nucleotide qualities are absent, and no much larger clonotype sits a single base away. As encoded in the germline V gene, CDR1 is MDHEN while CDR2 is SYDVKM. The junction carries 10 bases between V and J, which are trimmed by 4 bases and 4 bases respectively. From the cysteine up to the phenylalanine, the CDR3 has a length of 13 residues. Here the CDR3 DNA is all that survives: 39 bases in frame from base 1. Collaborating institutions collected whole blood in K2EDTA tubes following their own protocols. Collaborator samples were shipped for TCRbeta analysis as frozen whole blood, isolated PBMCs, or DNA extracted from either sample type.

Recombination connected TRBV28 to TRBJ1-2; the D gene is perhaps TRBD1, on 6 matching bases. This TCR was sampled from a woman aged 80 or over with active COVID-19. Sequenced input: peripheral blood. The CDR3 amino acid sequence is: CASSYGTLYGYTF. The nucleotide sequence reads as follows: TGTGCCAGCAGTTACGGGACACTCTATGGCTACACCTTC.